The clone carrying this TCR beta chain has at least ten counts. No antigen is known for it. The record originates from a study of glioma-infiltrating T cells. Whole-study findings and limits: Above-expected tissue-blood divergence occurred in all gliomas, most in low-grade ones.

Amplification of TCR alpha and beta CDR3 regions from RNA used iRepertoire nested multiplex PCR. TCRdb analysed the multiplex PCR reads with MiXCR anew, one entry per CDR3 protein. The table lists roughly 100,000 distinct CDR3 sequences, 25% to 30% of them singletons. The germline CDR1 and CDR2 sequences are MNHEY and SMNVEV (reference sequence). Deletions cut 3 bases from V and 6 bases from J, with 9 bases between. The CDR3 covers 13 residues. This receptor was identified in a human donor with low-grade glioma or glioblastoma, undergoing nonglioma brain surgery, or in good health (not recorded which). The sample comprised glioma tissue, nonneoplastic brain tissue, or PBMCs (not recorded which). This chain uses TRBV27 with TRBJ1-5; D may be TRBD1 (6 bases). As DNA, the CDR3 is TGTGCCAGCAGTTTTGGCAGGGGTCAGCCCCAGCATTTT. Protein: CASSFGRGQPQHF.